This TCR beta chain stems from a study of cytomegalovirus exposure and HLA in healthy donors (dated by TCRdb to the late 2010s). Regarding the complete study: An earlier analysis of approximately 640 of the donors reported 250 to 350 Gb of sequence data and approximately 110 million unique TCR beta sequences from 150 million to 200 million T cells. A later analysis re-examined previously published TCR beta repertoires from more than 550 donors and added high-resolution HLA genotyping to investigate patterns of TCR occurrence. To predict cytomegalovirus infection status, the study brought together high-throughput TCR immunosequencing, statistical association of individual TCRs with disease status, and machine learning. A later genetic analysis took genome-wide SNP genotypes for about three fifths of the 666 donors and used that subset as a discovery cohort. Donor age, sex, ethnicity and CMV serostatus were compiled together with the repertoire data. A separate validation cohort of about 110 different subjects was used in addition to the roughly 700-subject first cohort. Typing coverage varied by locus: 629-630 donors for A, B, C, DRB1 and DQB1; approximately 520 for DQA1; about 600 for DPA1; 400 to 480 for DPB1. The study was designed to test whether signatures of past pathogen exposure could be identified by cataloging public T cell receptors. About 280 gigabases of sequencing data and 75 million to 85 million unique TCR sequences made up an early release that covered under 750 HLA-typed donors. Roughly 5 DR-DQ haplotypes were handled as single units for association and clustering because linkage in the cohort was strong. HLA typing covered class I and class II loci at four-digit resolution. Among 300 to 500 genotyped donors of the cohort, an average of approximately 220,000 unique TCR beta nucleotide sequences was sequenced per donor, of which approximately 19% were non-productive. Using immunosequencing, the study profiled T cell repertoires from around 670 subjects and related those repertoires to cytomegalovirus serostatus. Rather than using new phenotypic data, the later analysis identified candidate immune exposures from TCR beta sequences and from how often those sequences occurred across donors. All discovery cohort repertoires had been generated using a single sequencing platform. In an earlier analysis of 587 of the donors, high-throughput TCR beta sequencing was used to judge whether each TCR beta V gene segment behaved as functional or pseudogenic. The genetic ancestry cluster associated with self-reported Caucasian donors included over 80% of the approximately 400 genotyped donors.

Libraries came from the immunoSEQ multiplex PCR assay. A mixture of 60 forward primers for TCR Vbeta segments and 13 reverse primers for TCR Jbeta segments was used in the multiplex PCR. The CDR3 region of rearranged TCR beta genes was amplified from genomic DNA with a multiplex PCR assay. The amplified TCR beta libraries were sequenced on the Illumina HiSeq System as 87-base-pair reads. As for the authors' bioinformatics: In a later analysis, tens of millions of unique TCR beta chains were counted across the 500 to 700 repertoires, and roughly 11 million of these chains were shared by at least two donors. Raw reads were error-corrected and collapsed into unique sequences by a nearest-neighbor algorithm in which closely related sequences were merged to remove PCR and sequencing errors. CDR3 sequences were aligned to IMGT reference sequences to assign V, D and J gene segments. Each retained sequence needed at least a six-nucleotide match to both a V gene segment and a J gene segment. Rearrangements were called productive when the CDR3 lacked stop codons and stayed in frame with V and J; all others were non-productive. Following IMGT convention, CDR3 was defined as the stretch from the second conserved V-encoded cysteine to the conserved J-encoded phenylalanine. In an earlier analysis of around 640 of the donors, sequences lacking an unambiguous match to a single V gene segment were excluded. In an earlier analysis of 587 of the donors, V segments were called functional above 56.7% productive rearrangements and were called segregating when the between-donor standard deviation exceeded 5%. To diagnose cytomegalovirus status from the catalog of TCR beta chain sequences, a statistical classification framework was built. In a later analysis, V and J genes were assigned by comparing TCR nucleotide sequences against IMGT/GENE-DB human TR gene sequences. The TCRdist pipeline was used in a later analysis to assign CDR3 sequences and most-parsimonious VDJ recombination scenarios. A later analysis defined each TCR beta chain by its CDR3 amino acid sequence plus V-gene family, and excluded reads lacking a unique V-gene family. To address suspected cross-contamination and a sequencing artifact, a later analysis removed approximately 590 highly shared, low-generation-probability nucleotide sequences. In a later analysis, a clonal expansion index for each public chain was calculated from normalized within-repertoire ranks of inferred template counts. In a later analysis, generation probabilities were computed with a VDJ recombination model fitted to out-of-frame rearrangements, and the resulting probabilities were checked against IGoR. A later analysis scored TCR-TCR, TCR-HLA and TCR-CMV co-occurrence with hypergeometric tests, applying a repertoire-size bias correction to TCR pairs. In a later analysis, false discovery rates were estimated by permuting HLA or CMV assignments 20 times. In a later analysis, co-occurring TCRs were grouped using DBSCAN, with TCRdist sequence similarity added in when clustering inside HLA-allele-positive subsets. For co-occurrence clustering, repertoires with fewer than 30,000 or more than 120,000 public chains were excluded, along with roughly five repertoires with anomalous nucleotide sharing. TCRdb took over this immuneACCESS table, retaining in-frame rearrangements with V and J assigned. Such tables are incomplete; in checked studies, under half of the missing clones stem from an unresolved V gene, and the remainder is unexplained. The V and J calls and clone size come from that table; D and trimming were worked out from the DNA. The sample data list more than 110,000 clones, and around a tenth of these were observed just once. Clones ranked in the top ten supply approximately 1.9% of the sample.

The cohort was made up of several hundred healthy bone marrow donors. At the time of sampling, all cohort members were nominally healthy, though unrecorded immune exposures were likely present. The donor tested CMV seronegative, placing the donor among the 350 or so seronegative members of the cohort. Each donor provided a peripheral blood sample, and peripheral blood mononuclear cells were used for TCR beta sequencing. The Qiagen DNeasy Blood Extraction Kit was used to extract genomic DNA from the blood cell samples. General findings and caveats noted by the study authors: V-gene and J-gene trimming of TCR beta chains was associated with a missense DCLRE1C variant in a later genetic analysis, and the association was replicated in an independent cohort. In vitro tests confirmed that a few of the cytomegalovirus-associated TCR beta chains recognize cytomegalovirus antigens. A later analysis reported that several top co-occurrence clusters appeared linked to parvovirus B19, influenza, CMV and Epstein-Barr virus. Because some donors lacked HLA typing at each locus, the association tests relied only on the typed subset. For the cohort, immune exposure information was limited to CMV serostatus. Some IMGT-functional V segments, including TRBV6-2 and TRBV6-3, could not be distinguished by the 87-base-pair reads and were therefore excluded. A total of 150 or so TCR beta chains were listed by the study as associated with cytomegalovirus. Most TCR sequences were observed very rarely across donors, whereas some public TCRs were present in many individuals. Specific HLA alleles were associated with 18,000 or so TCR beta sequences at a false discovery rate of 0.05 in a later analysis. A cluster of highly shared sequence variants was judged likely to be a technical artifact of the sequencing pipeline. Most CMV-associated TCR beta chains appeared to be HLA-restricted in a later analysis, and the HLA associations seemed to be driven largely by CMV exposure. Roughly uniform sequencing depth across donors was assumed in presence/absence analyses, although this assumption may not hold. The authors suggested that the approach could potentially be generalized to other disease states and immunological phenotypes. The cohort was sequenced for TCR beta chains only, and without alpha or paired-chain data the features that could be detected were limited. Because counts were too low, approximately 18 rarely observed V segments, including chromosome 9 orphons, were excluded from the earlier analysis of around 640 of the donors. Compared with equally common non-associated chains, HLA-associated TCR beta chains in a later analysis were more clonally expanded and had lower generation probabilities. The classifier was reported to diagnose cytomegalovirus status with high specificity and sensitivity in both the original cohort and the validation cohort. According to a later analysis, TCR association rates differed among HLA loci, with DRB1 alleles showing the most associated TCRs and HLA-C alleles showing the fewest. In an earlier analysis of over 550 of the donors, most TCR beta V segments were observed in productive rearrangements about 87% or about 30% of the time, broadly matching IMGT annotations. When HLA alleles, especially DR and DQ, strongly co-occurred, attributing TCR associations to individual alleles was difficult. Linkage disequilibrium might explain the correlated functional status among segregating V segments, but an unknown experimental factor could not be excluded. In a later genetic analysis, fewer N-insertions in productive TCRs were reported among donors in an Asian-associated ancestry cluster than the approximately 710-donor mean. A further reported finding was that TCR beta sequences accurately predicted the HLA-A and HLA-B alleles for most subjects in the first cohort.

Trimming leaves V shorter by 0 bases and J shorter by 6 bases, with the junction holding 10 bases beyond the gene matches. The CDR3 spans 17 residues, from the cysteine through the phenylalanine. Only the CDR3 DNA stays, 51 bases, in frame from base 1. CDR1 KGHSH and CDR2 LQKENI were looked up in the germline V gene. Of note for this clone: This receptor's antigen is unknown. No base quality information exists; no much larger clone differs at one position.

This receptor was taken from a man aged 50-60 years in good health and CMV-seronegative. The receptor chain draws on TRBV18 and TRBJ2-3; 9 central bases correspond to TRBD2. Material for sequencing was PBMCs. The base sequence is TGTGCCAGCTCACCACCCCGTAGCGGGGGTCCATCGGATACGCAGTATTTT. It encodes CASSPPRSGGPSDTQYF.